Listed here are 8 T cell receptor beta chains from one sample, sequenced in a study of graft-versus-host responses after intestinal transplantation. Generated by immunoSEQ multiplex PCR, the TCRdb table keeps only in-frame clones and is missing some. The sample includes 85,000 to 100,000 clones, under 90% of them seen just once. Antigens for these TCRs are unknown. This specimen was unstimulated CD4+ T cells sorted from spleen or lymph node cells, taken before intestinal transplant. These receptors all come from a human donor who received an intestinal transplant.

CDR3 sequence: CATSRSTGYEQYF. The DNA for the CDR3 is TGTGCCACCAGCAGATCAACAGGGTACGAGCAGTACTTC. The chain combines TRBV15 with TRBJ2-7, with D possibly matching TRBD1 (6 bases). Germline-derived CDR1 and CDR2 are LNHNV and YYDKDF (reference sequence). Trimming cost V 2 bases and J 4 bases, with 9 bases left between them. There are 13 residues in the CDR3.

The chain recombines TRBV7-9 with TRBJ1-3, with no clear D. CDR1 is SEHNR, CDR2 FQNEAQ, per germline (reference sequence). The CDR3 runs 13 residues. The V and J ends lost 5 bases and 0 bases respectively, with 5 bases between them. CDR3 in DNA: TGTGCCAGCAGCGAGGCCTCTGGAAACACCATATATTTT. Its protein product is CASSEASGNTIYF.

The chain employs TRBV5-8 and TRBJ2-1; D uncertain. Germline V lookup: CDR1 SGHTS, CDR2 YDEGEE. This CDR3 contains 13 residues. Trimming shortened V by 2 bases and J by 5 bases, and 8 bases separated the two germline ends. CDR3 bases: TGTGCCAGCAGCTTCAGGCAGAACAATGAGCAGTTCTTC. Protein: CASSFRQNNEQFF. Full variable domain (rest looked up from reference TRBV5-8 and TRBJ2-1): EAGVTQSPTHLIKTRGQQATLRCSPISGHTSVYWYQQALGLGLQFLLWYDEGEERNRGNFPPRFSGRQFPNYSSELNVNALELEDSALYLCASSFRQNNEQFFGPGTRLTVL.

The chain carries TRBV7-8 and TRBJ2-1; 10 positions agree with TRBD2. V lost 4 bases to trimming and J lost 10 bases; unmatched junction nucleotides: 13. The CDR3 is 16 residues long. Germline V gene data show CDR1 as SGHVS and CDR2 as FQNEAQ. CDR3: CASSYRSGGAIGEQFF. The DNA for the CDR3 is TGTGCCAGCAGCTATCGGAGCGGGGGGGCGATAGGGGAGCAGTTCTTC.

V usage is TRBV5-1 and J usage is TRBJ2-2, with a tentative D call TRBD2 (6 bases). Germline CDR1 is SGHRS and CDR2 is YFSETQ. V lost 4 bases and J lost 3, with 13 bases in between. CDR3 length: 15 residues. The DNA of the CDR3 is TGCGCCAGCAGCGGGCGGGAACCGGACACCGGGGAGCTGTTTTTT. Protein sequence: CASSGREPDTGELFF.

The chain carries TRBV4-1 and TRBJ2-1; 11 nucleotides match TRBD2. J gave up 4 bases and V 0 bases, and 8 bases lay outside the gene matches. This CDR3 is built from 18 residues. The germline gives CDR1 MGHRA, CDR2 YSYEKL. This CDR3 reads CASSQDSPSGGPYNEQFF. In nucleotides, the CDR3 is TGCGCCAGCAGCCAAGATAGTCCTAGCGGGGGGCCGTACAATGAGCAGTTCTTC.

This clone appeared once. The chain links TRBV10-1 to TRBJ2-2; TRBD1 matches 7 bases. V shed 5 bases and J 5 bases; nucleotides not matched to a gene: 8. The CDR3 contains 15 residues. The germline V gene has CDR1 WNHNN and CDR2 SYGVQD (reference sequence). CDR3 DNA: TGCGCCAGCAGTAACAGACAGGGAAAGACCGGGGAGCTGTTTTTT. This gives the protein CASSNRQGKTGELFF.

The V gene is TRBV7-9, the J gene TRBJ2-7; no firm D call. CDR3 length: 14 amino acids. Per germline, CDR1 SEHNR and CDR2 FQNEAQ (reference sequence). V was trimmed by 5 bases and J by 0 bases, leaving 11 bases between them. CDR3 nucleotide sequence: TGTGCCAGCAGCCCTAGACCGAGCTCCTACGAGCAGTACTTC. Amino acid sequence: CASSPRPSSYEQYF.